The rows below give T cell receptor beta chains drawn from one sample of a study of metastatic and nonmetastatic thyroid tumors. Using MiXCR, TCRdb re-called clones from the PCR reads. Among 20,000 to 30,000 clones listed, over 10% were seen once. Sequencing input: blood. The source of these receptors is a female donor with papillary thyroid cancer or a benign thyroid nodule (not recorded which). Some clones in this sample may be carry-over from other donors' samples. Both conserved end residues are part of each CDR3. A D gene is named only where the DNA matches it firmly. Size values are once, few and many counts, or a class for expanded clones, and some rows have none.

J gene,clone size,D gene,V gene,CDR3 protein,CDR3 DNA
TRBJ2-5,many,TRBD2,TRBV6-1,CASSDRGLAGGRETQYF,TGTGCCAGCAGTGACAGGGGACTAGCGGGAGGACGGGAGACCCAGTACTTC
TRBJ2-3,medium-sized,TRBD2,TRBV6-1,CASSETLAGSDTQYF,TGTGCCAGCAGTGAAACGCTAGCGGGATCAGATACGCAGTATTTT
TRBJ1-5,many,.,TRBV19,CASSMGRAQPQHF,TGTGCCAGTAGTATGGGCAGGGCTCAGCCCCAGCATTTT
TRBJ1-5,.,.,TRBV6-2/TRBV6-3,CASSYSRGNQLHHF,TGTGCCAGCAGTTACTCTAGGGGAAATCAGCTCCATCATTTT
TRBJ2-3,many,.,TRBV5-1,CASSLGGADTQYF,TGCGCCAGCAGCTTGGGCGGGGCAGATACGCAGTATTTT
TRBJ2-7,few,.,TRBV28,CASNSGAYEQYF,TGTGCCAGCAACTCGGGGGCCTACGAGCAGTACTTC
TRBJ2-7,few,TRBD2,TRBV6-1,CASSRSTSGVTYEQYF,TGTGCCAGCAGCCGCAGCACTAGCGGGGTAACCTACGAGCAGTACTTC
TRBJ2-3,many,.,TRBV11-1,CASSSSWASGTDTQYF,TGTGCCAGCAGCTCTTCGTGGGCTAGCGGCACAGATACGCAGTATTTT
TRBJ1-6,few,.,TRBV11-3,CASSLVSGGRTLSPPDGNSPLHF,TGTGCCAGCAGCTTAGTGTCGGGGGGCCGGACCCTTTCCCCCCCGGACGGTAATTCACCCCTCCACTTT
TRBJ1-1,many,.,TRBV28,CASSLSRIEAFF,TGTGCCAGCAGTTTATCCCGGATTGAAGCTTTCTTT
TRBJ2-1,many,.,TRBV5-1,CASSLRGGTSYNEQFF,TGCGCCAGCAGCTTGAGGGGGGGCACCTCCTACAATGAGCAGTTCTTC
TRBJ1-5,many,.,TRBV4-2,CASSQGRQPHQPQHF,TGTGCCAGCAGCCAAGGTCGACAGCCGCATCAGCCCCAGCATTTT
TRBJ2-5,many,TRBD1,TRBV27,CASSSRGQQETQYF,TGTGCCAGCAGTTCCCGGGGACAGCAAGAGACCCAGTACTTC
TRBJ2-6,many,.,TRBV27,CASSLGPATGANVLTF,TGTGCCAGCAGTTTAGGTCCTGCAACTGGGGCCAACGTCCTGACTTTC
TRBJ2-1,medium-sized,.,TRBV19,CASSMGGALYNEQFF,TGTGCCAGTAGTATGGGGGGGGCCTTATACAATGAGCAGTTCTTC
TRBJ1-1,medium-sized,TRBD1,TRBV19,CASSPPAGQGWVNTEAFF,TGTGCCAGTAGTCCCCCCGCCGGACAGGGGTGGGTTAACACTGAAGCTTTCTTT
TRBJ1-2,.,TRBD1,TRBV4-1,CAGSQRGTGDVYAYTF,TGCGCCGGCAGCCAAAGGGGGACAGGGGATGTCTATGCCTACACCTTC
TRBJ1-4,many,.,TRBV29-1,CSVEQQGPNEKLFF,TGCAGCGTTGAACAGCAGGGACCTAATGAAAAACTGTTTTTT
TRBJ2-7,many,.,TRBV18,CASSPIYGGPGDEQYF,TGTGCCAGCTCACCGATATACGGGGGACCCGGGGACGAGCAGTACTTC
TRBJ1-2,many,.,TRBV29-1,CSVGRDGNYGYTF,TGCAGCGTTGGGCGGGACGGAAACTATGGCTACACCTTC
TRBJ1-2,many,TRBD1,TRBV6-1,CATKRDRGPSNYGYTF,TGTGCCACCAAACGAGACAGGGGCCCTTCTAACTATGGCTACACCTTC
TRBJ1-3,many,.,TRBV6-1,CASLPNSGNTIYF,TGTGCCAGCTTGCCGAACTCTGGAAACACCATATATTTT
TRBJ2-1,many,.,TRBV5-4,CASSFNRAEQFF,TGTGCCAGCAGCTTCAACAGGGCTGAGCAGTTCTTC
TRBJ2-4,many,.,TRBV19,CASSTGRFTKNIQYF,TGTGCCAGTTCGACAGGGAGGTTTACCAAAAACATTCAGTACTTC
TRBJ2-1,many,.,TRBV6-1,CASRRGHRGEQFF,TGTGCCAGCAGACGTGGCCACAGAGGGGAGCAGTTCTTC
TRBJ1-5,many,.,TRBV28,CASRKGGQPQHF,TGTGCCAGCAGGAAGGGGGGTCAGCCCCAGCATTTT
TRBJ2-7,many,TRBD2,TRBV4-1,CASSQDPGVAGVPYF,TGCGCCAGCAGCCAAGACCCCGGGGTAGCGGGAGTCCCGTACTTC
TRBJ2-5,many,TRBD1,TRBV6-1,CASSKTGTGKGETQYF,TGTGCCAGCAGCAAAACCGGGACAGGGAAGGGGGAGACCCAGTACTTC
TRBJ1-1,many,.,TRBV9,CASSVGENTEAFF,TGTGCCAGCAGCGTCGGTGAGAACACTGAAGCTTTCTTT
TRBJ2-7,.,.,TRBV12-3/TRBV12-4,CARSLTADFYEEYF,TGTGCCCGCAGTTTGACAGCCGATTTCTACGAGGAGTACTTC
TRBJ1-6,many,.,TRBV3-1,CASSQDINSPLHF,TGTGCCAGCAGCCAAGATATTAATTCACCCCTCCACTTT
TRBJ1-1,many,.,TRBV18,CASSPDVGYTEAFF,TGTGCCAGCTCACCAGACGTGGGGTACACTGAAGCTTTCTTT
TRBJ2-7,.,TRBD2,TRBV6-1,CASSRTSGYEQYF,TGTGCCAGCAGCCGGACTAGTGGCTACGAGCAGTACTTC
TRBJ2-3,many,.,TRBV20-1,CSALRDTDTQYF,TGCAGTGCCCTCCGAGACACAGATACGCAGTATTTT
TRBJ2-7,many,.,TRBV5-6,CASSSGYLAGEQYF,TGTGCCAGCAGCTCGGGCTATCTAGCCGGCGAGCAGTACTTC
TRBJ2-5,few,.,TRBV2,CASGLDSFQETQYF,TGTGCCAGCGGTCTGGACAGTTTCCAAGAGACCCAGTACTTC
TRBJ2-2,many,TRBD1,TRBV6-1,CASRLRQGRDTGELFF,TGTGCCAGCAGGCTAAGACAGGGCCGGGACACCGGGGAGCTGTTTTTT
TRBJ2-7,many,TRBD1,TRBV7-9,CASSATGQGIYEQYF,TGTGCCAGCAGCGCCACGGGACAGGGGATCTACGAGCAGTACTTC
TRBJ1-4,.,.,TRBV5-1,CASSLASLATNEKLFF,TGCGCCAGCAGCTTGGCCAGCCTTGCAACTAATGAAAAACTGTTTTTT
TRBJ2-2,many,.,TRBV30,CASKARPNTGELFF,TGTGCCTCCAAAGCGAGACCCAACACCGGGGAGCTGTTTTTT
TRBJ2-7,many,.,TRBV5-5,CASSPTPGLTYEQYF,TGTGCCAGCAGCCCTACTCCAGGCCTAACCTACGAGCAGTACTTC
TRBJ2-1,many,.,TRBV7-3,CASSLTSGPYNEQFF,TGTGCCAGCAGCTTAACTAGCGGACCTTACAATGAGCAGTTCTTC
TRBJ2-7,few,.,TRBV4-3,CASSQGVGGGSSYQQYF,TGCGCCAGCAGCCAAGGGGTCGGCGGAGGGAGCTCCTACCAGCAGTACTTC
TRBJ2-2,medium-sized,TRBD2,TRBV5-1,CASSGSGRPSGELFF,TGCGCCAGCAGCGGAAGCGGGAGACCCTCCGGGGAGCTGTTTTTT
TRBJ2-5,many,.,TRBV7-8,CASSLVVGETQYF,TGTGCCAGCAGCTTAGTGGTCGGGGAGACCCAGTACTTC
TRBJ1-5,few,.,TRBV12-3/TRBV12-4,CANSLEGHRNQPQHF,TGCGCCAACAGTTTAGAGGGACACCGCAATCAGCCCCAGCATTTT
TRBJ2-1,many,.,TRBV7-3,CASSLWGGGSDEQFF,TGTGCCAGCAGCTTATGGGGAGGGGGGTCCGATGAGCAGTTCTTC
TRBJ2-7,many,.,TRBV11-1,CASSSARDIHEQYF,TGTGCCAGCAGCAGTGCTAGGGACATCCACGAGCAGTACTTC